The 11 T cell receptor beta chains given below trace back to one sample, sequenced in a study of cytomegalovirus exposure and HLA in healthy donors. PCR used 60 Vbeta primers and 13 Jbeta primers. Method: immunoSEQ multiplex PCR; TCRdb's copy keeps in-frame clones and lacks some. The sample carries about 130,000 clones, less than 85% recorded once. Sequences were obtained from PBMCs. The receptor source for this set is a man aged 30-40 years in good health and CMV-seropositive.

The chain combines TRBV6-1 with TRBJ1-1, with 8 bases fitting TRBD1. V lost 6 bases to trimming and J lost 0 bases; unmatched junction nucleotides: 6. CDR3 size: 15 residues. Germline values: CDR1 MNHNS, CDR2 SASEGT. This chain's CDR3 is CASREPGGVNTEAFF. In DNA form, the CDR3 reads TGTGCCAGCAGGGAACCAGGGGGCGTGAACACTGAAGCTTTCTTT.

With regard to this clone: Here the CDR3 omits its conserved ending phenylalanine or tryptophan, so a read error is the likely source. The chain uses TRBV10-3 and TRBJ1-2; 9 bases fit TRBD1. The CDR3 sequence is 14 residues long. V was clipped by 2 bases and J by 7 bases; unmatched bases: 5. Germline V gene data show CDR1 as ENHRY and CDR2 as SYGVKD. The CDR3 bases are TGTGCCATCAGTGAGGGTACAGGGGGCTTTGGCTACACCCTC. The encoded protein is CAISEGTGGFGYTL.

The chain couples TRBV7-9 to TRBJ2-7; 7 nucleotides align to TRBD1. This CDR3 has 14 amino acids. After removal of 4 bases from V and 0 bases from J, the junction contained 3 bases not matched to a gene. CDR1 and CDR2 (germline): SEHNR, FQNEAQ (reference sequence). CDR3 amino acids: CASSSGDSSYEQYF. In DNA, the CDR3 is TGTGCCAGCAGCTCAGGGGACAGCTCCTACGAGCAGTACTTC.

The chain's CDR3 is CASRSEGAEKLFF. CDR3 nucleotides: TGCGCCAGCAGATCTGAAGGGGCTGAAAAACTGTTTTTT. The chain joins TRBV5-1 to TRBJ1-4, with D maybe TRBD1 (5 bases). Germline-derived CDR1 and CDR2 are SGHRS and YFSETQ. The CDR3 has 13 residues. Deletions cut 5 bases from V and 7 bases from J, with 12 bases between.

This chain connects TRBV5-4 to TRBJ1-1; TRBD1 agrees at 7 bases. Germline loops: CDR1 SGHNT, CDR2 YYREEE (reference sequence). After removal of 2 bases from V and 5 bases from J, the junction contained 3 bases not matched to a gene. The CDR3 extends over 13 amino acids. The CDR3 is CASSFRGETEAFF. CDR3 in DNA: TGTGCCAGCAGCTTCAGGGGGGAGACTGAAGCTTTCTTT.

This clone was recorded a few times. The chain is built from TRBV27 and TRBJ1-6; 9 nucleotides match TRBD1. Germline V gives CDR1 MNHEY, CDR2 SMNVEV (reference sequence). The CDR3 sequence is 18 residues long. Trimming took 4 bases from V and 5 from J; bases not matched to a gene: 12. The CDR3 reads CASSSPPGQGRNNSPLHF. The CDR3 nucleotides read TGTGCCAGCAGTTCGCCCCCGGGACAGGGACGCAATAATTCACCCCTCCACTTT.

The V call is TRBV14, the J call TRBJ1-4, with no clear D. The V end was cut by 4 bases, the J end by 7 bases, with 13 bases between. The germline V gene encodes CDR1 SGHDN and CDR2 FVKESK. This CDR3 comprises 14 residues. The DNA for the CDR3 is TGTGCCAGCAGCCCTCGCGGAGTTGGTGAAAAACTGTTTTTT. It yields the protein CASSPRGVGEKLFF.

The rearrangement joins TRBV6-6 to TRBJ1-4; D call uncertain. The CDR3 sequence is 15 residues long. V lost 0 bases and J lost 8, with 13 bases in between. From germline, CDR1 is MNHNY and CDR2 SVGAGI (reference sequence). DNA for the CDR3: TGTGCCAGCAGTTACTCGAAGGGCGCGGGGGAAAAACTGTTTTTT. It encodes CASSYSKGAGEKLFF.

The chain is built from TRBV9 and TRBJ2-3, with TRBD2 identical over 9 bases. The junction had 15 bases not matched to a gene; V was cut back by 8 bases and J by 8 bases. Germline CDR1 is SGDLS and CDR2 is YYNGEE. The CDR3 is made up of 15 amino acids. The CDR3 loop reads CASGGRVGLASTQYF. The CDR3 DNA follows: TGTGCCAGTGGAGGTAGGGTGGGACTAGCTAGTACGCAGTATTTT.

This clone appeared once. CDR3 sequence reads: CASSDFSGGDNEQFF. CDR3 in DNA: TGTGCCAGCAGCGATTTTAGCGGGGGCGACAATGAGCAGTTCTTC. This chain links TRBV6-4 with TRBJ2-1, with 9 bases that match TRBD2. In germline, CDR1 is MRHNA, CDR2 SNTAGT. The length of the CDR3 is 15 residues. The V segment lost 6 bases and the J segment 5 bases; nucleotides outside the gene matches: 8.

The chain couples TRBV28 to TRBJ2-4, with 12 bases aligning to TRBD2. The germline CDR1 and CDR2 sequences are MDHEN and SYDVKM. This CDR3 spans 16 amino acids. Germline trimming cut 4 bases from V and 8 bases from J; bases unmatched to any gene: 9. The CDR3 DNA sequence: TGTGCCAGCAGTTCCCCTAGCGGGGGGGAAACAGACATTCAGTACTTC. Its protein is CASSSPSGGETDIQYF.